The 29 T cell receptor beta chains below come from one sample, sequenced in a study of blood T cell repertoires in COVID-19. Profiled with immunoSEQ multiplex PCR; TCRdb holds only in-frame clones, not every one. The sample lists about 300,000 clones, about 89% occurring once. The sample consisted of peripheral blood. The receptors were gathered from a man between 18 and 29 years old who had recovered from COVID-19.

This chain connects TRBV27 to TRBJ2-1; 12 bases are shared with TRBD2. The CDR3 has 17 amino acids. Germline V lookup: CDR1 MNHEY, CDR2 SMNVEV (reference sequence). V dropped 6 bases and J dropped 0; count of bases not matched to a gene: 6. The CDR3 DNA is TGTGCCAGCAGACGGACTAGCGGGGAGAGCTCCTACAATGAGCAGTTCTTC. Translation gives CASRRTSGESSYNEQFF.

In its sample, this clone was seen once. The V and J genes are TRBV18 and TRBJ2-3; D gene ambiguous. There are 15 residues in the CDR3. Germline assignment: CDR1 KGHSH and CDR2 LQKENI. V gave up 3 bases and J gave up 1 base, with 11 bases separating them. In DNA, the CDR3 is TGTGCCAGCTCACCGTACACCTTCCGCACAGATACGCAGTATTTT. Translation: CASSPYTFRTDTQYF.

The CDR3 sequence is CASSLSFGGSAEQYF. For the CDR3, the DNA is TGTGCCAGCAGTTTATCGTTCGGCGGATCCGCCGAGCAGTACTTC. The chain carries TRBV27 and TRBJ2-7; D remains ambiguous. The germline V and J ends were trimmed by 0 bases and 6 bases, with 15 bases remaining between them. The germline V gene has CDR1 MNHEY and CDR2 SMNVEV (reference sequence). This CDR3 region has 15 residues.

DNA of the CDR3: TGCGCCAGCAGCCAAGCGGGCAATGAGCAGTTCTTC. As protein: CASSQAGNEQFF. This chain connects TRBV4-1 to TRBJ2-1; D uncertain. The V gene's germline CDR1 is MGHRA and CDR2 YSYEKL. The germline V and J ends were trimmed by 1 base and 6 bases, with 4 bases remaining between them. CDR3 size: 12 residues.

The V gene is TRBV19, the J gene TRBJ1-5; maybe TRBD1 (5 bases). Between the trimmed V and J ends, which lost 4 bases and 3 bases, there was a span of 10 bases. The CDR3 totals 14 residues. The V gene's germline CDR1 is LNHDA and CDR2 SQIVND (reference sequence). CDR3 region: CASSRLGDNQPQHF. Written as DNA, the CDR3 is TGTGCCAGTAGTAGATTAGGGGACAATCAGCCCCAGCATTTT.

This chain uses TRBV7-2 with TRBJ1-3; no clear D gene. The CDR3 is 15 residues long. CDR1 is SGHTA and CDR2 is FQGNSA in the germline V gene. The V and J ends lost 0 bases and 1 base respectively, with 7 bases between them. The CDR3: CASSLAVLSGNTIYF. Here the CDR3 DNA reads TGTGCCAGCAGCTTAGCCGTATTATCTGGAAACACCATATATTTT.

V usage is TRBV3-1 (or the pseudogene TRBV3-2) and J usage is TRBJ1-1; 11 nucleotides align to TRBD1. The germline V gene has CDR1 LGHDT and CDR2 YNNKEL (reference sequence). The CDR3 contains 14 residues. The V segment lost 7 bases and the J segment 1 base; nucleotides outside the gene matches: 2. CDR3 region: CASNGQGANTEAFF. The DNA for the CDR3 is TGTGCCAGCAACGGACAGGGGGCGAACACTGAAGCTTTCTTT.

In DNA form, the CDR3 reads TGCGCCAGCAGTGAGTCACTGGGACAGGGCGGAGAGCAGTACTTC. Translation: CASSESLGQGGEQYF. The chain is built from TRBV10-2 and TRBJ2-7, with 9 bases lining up with TRBD1. The V and J ends lost 0 bases and 7 bases, in that order; junction bases with no gene match: 7. The CDR3 totals 15 residues. Germline V gene lookup returns CDR1 WSHSY and CDR2 SAAADI.

The chain is built from TRBV6-5 and TRBJ2-6; no firm D call. The V and J ends lost 6 bases and 0 bases respectively, with 6 bases between them. The CDR3 totals 14 residues. Germline CDR1 MNHEY, CDR2 SVGAGI. CDR3 sequence: CASRRVSGANVLTF. The CDR3 DNA reads as TGTGCCAGCAGGAGAGTCTCTGGGGCCAACGTCCTGACTTTC.

The chain carries TRBV4-1 and TRBJ2-5; TRBD2 matches at 8 bases. The germline CDR1 and CDR2 sequences are MGHRA and YSYEKL. The CDR3 length is 16 residues. V was clipped by 2 bases and J by 1 base; unmatched bases: 6. CDR3 loop: CASSQPSGGGQETQYF. CDR3 bases: TGCGCCAGCAGCCAACCGTCCGGGGGGGGCCAAGAGACCCAGTACTTC.

The V call is TRBV7-9, the J call TRBJ2-7; possibly TRBD1 for D (6 bases). Per the germline V gene, CDR1 is SEHNR and CDR2 is FQNEAQ (reference sequence). CDR3 length: 14 residues. V lost 3 bases to trimming and J lost 2 bases, with 11 bases between them. The CDR3 reads CASSFHRDTYEQYF. In DNA, the CDR3 is TGTGCCAGCAGCTTCCACAGGGACACCTACGAGCAGTACTTC.

This clone has just one count. The J gene is TRBJ1-2, the V gene TRBV7-2, with 7 bases lining up with TRBD1. V lost 4 bases, J lost 2 bases, and 1 base stayed unmatched. The length of the CDR3 is 13 residues. CDR1 is SGHTA and CDR2 is FQGNSA in the germline V gene. The CDR3 DNA reads as TGTGCCAGCAGCTGGGACAGAAACTATGGCTACACCTTC. Amino acids: CASSWDRNYGYTF.

The genes are TRBV2 and TRBJ1-2; the match to TRBD1 covers 7 bases. J gave up 4 bases and V 4 bases, and 6 bases lay outside the gene matches. This CDR3 contains 14 residues. CDR1 is SNHLY, CDR2 FYNNEI, per germline. The CDR3, as DNA: TGTGCCAGCAGTGTTGACAGGGAAATCTATGGCTACACCTTC. It translates to CASSVDREIYGYTF.

The chain joins TRBV7-2 to TRBJ1-1; 8 nucleotides agree with TRBD1. Looked up from germline, CDR1 is SGHTA and CDR2 is FQGNSA. The CDR3 is 15 amino acids. The ends lost 4 bases at V and 0 bases at J; junction bases unmatched: 4. The CDR3 is CASSSDRGVNTEAFF. The CDR3 nucleotides are TGTGCCAGCAGCTCCGACAGGGGAGTGAACACTGAAGCTTTCTTT.

The chain carries TRBV5-4 and TRBJ1-2, with 9 positions matching TRBD1. Germline trimming cut 4 bases from V and 1 base from J; bases unmatched to any gene: 5. This CDR3 spans 15 amino acids. CDR1 is SGHNT and CDR2 is YYREEE in the germline V gene (reference sequence). CDR3: CASSPQDRGNYGYTF. In nucleotides, the CDR3 is TGTGCCAGCAGCCCCCAGGACAGGGGTAACTATGGCTACACCTTC.

The V call is TRBV6-5, the J call TRBJ2-1; 9 nucleotides line up with TRBD1. V trimming: 4 bases; J trimming: 9 bases; junction bases outside the gene matches: 10. This CDR3 has 15 amino acids. Germline CDR1 reads MNHEY; CDR2 reads SVGAGI. CDR3 sequence: CASSSTGTGYSEQFF. The CDR3 nucleotides are TGTGCCAGCAGTTCCACCGGGACAGGGTATAGTGAGCAGTTCTTC.

As for this clone: The sample carries other DNA sequences with the same CDR3. The rearrangement links TRBV12-3 or TRBV12-4 to TRBJ2-3, with D hard to call. V was pared by 2 bases and J by 1 base, with 4 bases between. The CDR3 sequence is 13 residues long. The CDR3 nucleotides read TGTGCCAGCAGTTTAACAGGCACAGATACGCAGTATTTT. It encodes CASSLTGTDTQYF.

The chain is built from TRBV19 and TRBJ2-7; D may be TRBD2 (6 bases). V lost 3 bases and J lost 3, with 9 bases in between. CDR1 and CDR2 (germline): LNHDA, SQIVND (reference sequence). The CDR3 totals 13 residues. The DNA of the CDR3 is TGTGCCAGTAGTATGGCGGGACTCTACGAGCAGTACTTC. Its translation: CASSMAGLYEQYF.

The J gene is TRBJ2-5, the V gene TRBV4-1; 12 nucleotides line up with TRBD2. From germline, CDR1 is MGHRA and CDR2 YSYEKL. This CDR3 is 17 amino acids long. V shed 0 bases, J shed 0 bases, and the junction held 2 bases outside the gene matches. The CDR3 nucleotides are TGCGCCAGCAGCCAAGATCGACTAGCGGGGGACCAAGAGACCCAGTACTTC. Translated: CASSQDRLAGDQETQYF.

The chain joins TRBV7-9 to TRBJ2-1; D unresolved. The V end was cut by 5 bases, the J end by 6 bases, with 14 bases between. Germline values: CDR1 SEHNR, CDR2 FQNEAQ (reference sequence). The CDR3 spans 14 residues. The CDR3 region has the DNA TGTGCCAGCAGCATGGCTAGTGTTCGCAATGAGCAGTTCTTC. This translates into CASSMASVRNEQFF.

The V call is TRBV7-8, the J call TRBJ1-1; D unclear. Germline CDR1 and CDR2: SGHVS and FQNEAQ. The length of the CDR3 is 15 residues. Trimming stripped 2 bases from V and 0 bases from J, with 10 bases between. The CDR3, as DNA: TGTGCCAGCAGCTTATGGCCTCTTCTGAACACTGAAGCTTTCTTT. Protein: CASSLWPLLNTEAFF.

The V call is TRBV27, the J call TRBJ2-3; 8 nucleotides align to TRBD2. With 4 bases clipped from V and 4 bases from J, the junction kept 4 bases outside the gene matches. The CDR3 is made up of 14 amino acids. The germline V gene encodes CDR1 MNHEY and CDR2 SMNVEV (reference sequence). CDR3 sequence: CASSSPGGPDTQYF. The CDR3 bases are TGTGCCAGCAGTTCCCCGGGAGGGCCAGATACGCAGTATTTT.

The rearrangement uses TRBV5-1 and TRBJ1-1; TRBD1 matches 9 bases. The junction had 6 bases not matched to a gene; V was cut back by 3 bases and J by 6 bases. This CDR3 has 14 amino acids. Looked up from germline, CDR1 is SGHRS and CDR2 is YFSETQ. CDR3 bases: TGCGCCAGCAGCTGGGGACAGGGAAGCCCTGAAGCTTTCTTT. Its protein is CASSWGQGSPEAFF.

The chain combines TRBV7-9 with TRBJ1-6, with TRBD1 matching over 9 bases. CDR1 and CDR2 (germline): SEHNR, FQNEAQ (reference sequence). This CDR3 spans 15 amino acids. J was trimmed by 4 bases and V by 4 bases; bases with no gene match: 2. The CDR3 loop reads CASSSGTGYNSPLHF. The CDR3 DNA is TGTGCCAGCAGCTCCGGGACAGGGTATAATTCACCCCTCCACTTT.

The chain is built from TRBV7-2 and TRBJ1-2; 11 bases fit TRBD1. Germline CDR1 SGHTA, CDR2 FQGNSA. The CDR3 is 14 residues long. V lost 4 bases and J lost 7; bases outside the gene matches: 5. DNA for the CDR3: TGTGCCAGCAGCTCTTGGACAGGGGGCGGTGGCTACACCTTC. It yields the protein CASSSWTGGGGYTF.

The CDR3 reads CASSLEREPGELFF. Here the CDR3 DNA reads TGCGCCAGCAGCTTGGAGCGGGAGCCCGGGGAGCTGTTTTTT. This chain joins TRBV5-1 and TRBJ2-2, with 8 nucleotides matching TRBD2. The J segment lost 6 bases and the V segment lost 0 bases, leaving 1 base of the junction unmatched. Germline lookup yields CDR1 SGHRS and CDR2 YFSETQ. This CDR3 is built from 14 residues.

CDR3 region: CASSISGNSYNEQFF. CDR3 nucleotide sequence: TGTGCCAGTAGTATCTCGGGAAATTCCTACAATGAGCAGTTCTTC. V is TRBV19 and J is TRBJ2-1; D is possibly TRBD2 (5 bases). V shed 3 bases and J shed 1 base, with 10 bases lying between them. The CDR3 consists of 15 residues. Germline CDR1 LNHDA, CDR2 SQIVND (reference sequence).

The rearrangement joins TRBV2 to TRBJ2-7, with TRBD2 matching 10 bases. CDR3 length equals 15 residues. V shed 2 bases and J 2 bases; nucleotides not matched to a gene: 3. CDR1 and CDR2 (germline): SNHLY, FYNNEI. Here the CDR3 DNA reads TGTGCCAGCAGTGAATTAGCGGGAGGTACCTACGAGCAGTACTTC. Translating gives CASSELAGGTYEQYF.

In this sample, this clone turned up many times. The chain is built from TRBV2 and TRBJ2-7, with TRBD1 identical over 10 bases. CDR3 length: 15 residues. The trim removed 8 bases at V and 6 bases at J, leaving 13 bases unmatched. Germline assignment: CDR1 SNHLY and CDR2 FYNNEI. CDR3 in amino acids: CASGPVWDRGREQYF. CDR3 in DNA: TGTGCCAGCGGACCCGTTTGGGACAGGGGCCGCGAGCAGTACTTC.